The clone carrying this T cell receptor (beta chain) was seen just once. This entry is derived from a study of radiation and T cells in renal cell carcinoma. Documented time point: blood 2 weeks post-SBRT. Described treatment: 15 Gy SBRT to primary tumor, nephrectomy 4 weeks later. This renal cell carcinoma was of the clear cell type. This CDR3 has 15 residues. Trimming cost V 5 bases and J 3 bases, with 18 bases left between them. Per germline, CDR1 SGHDT and CDR2 YYEEEE. Assay: immunoSEQ multiplex PCR; the TCRdb copy retains only in-frame clones and omits some. The sample holds approximately 49,000 clones; 80% are singletons and the top ten take about 30%.

This clonotype originated in a woman between 70 and 85 years old with renal cell carcinoma. The chain combines TRBV5-6 with TRBJ2-7, with D maybe TRBD1 (5 bases). This specimen was blood, taken from a patient whose treatment included radiotherapy and nephrectomy. Here the CDR3 DNA reads TGTGCCAGCAGGAATCTGGCAGGGATGGGCTACGAGCAGTACTTC. It is translated as CASRNLAGMGYEQYF.